What follows are 24 T cell receptor beta chains derived from one specimen sequenced in a study of cytomegalovirus exposure and HLA in healthy donors (TCRdb year 2017). The library was produced with the immunoSEQ multiplex PCR assay. A mixture of 60 forward primers for TCR Vbeta segments and 13 reverse primers for TCR Jbeta segments was used in the multiplex PCR. In TCRdb, the immuneACCESS table is reduced to in-frame sequences with V and J assigned. These tables do not hold every clone; where another copy was compared, an unresolved V gene accounts for under half, and the others remain unexplained. Recorded for this sample are over 100,000 clones; around 70% of them occurred a single time. Roughly 7.2% of the sample belongs to the ten largest clones. The sample was PBMCs. These TCRs come from a male donor in good health and CMV-seronegative.

This clone was seen more than once but under ten times. The genes are TRBV6-5 and TRBJ2-3; TRBD2 agrees at 10 bases. Germline-derived CDR1 and CDR2 are MNHEY and SVGAGI. Germline trimming cut 6 bases from V and 5 bases from J; bases unmatched to any gene: 2. CDR3 size: 13 residues. CDR3 coding DNA: TGTGCCAGCAGAAGCGGGGGGGGAGATACGCAGTATTTT. Translated, it gives CASRSGGGDTQYF.

The rearrangement uses TRBV19 and TRBJ1-2; 12 bases agree with TRBD1. Per germline, CDR1 LNHDA and CDR2 SQIVND (reference sequence). The V segment lost 2 bases and the J segment 8 bases; nucleotides outside the gene matches: 9. CDR3 length: 16 residues. CDR3 region: CASSIIPGQGARGYTF. The CDR3, as DNA: TGTGCCAGTAGTATAATTCCGGGACAGGGGGCGCGGGGCTACACCTTC.

The sample holds a few counts of this clone. The chain couples TRBV15 to TRBJ1-5; D perhaps matches TRBD1 (6 bases). With 0 bases removed from V and 2 bases from J, the gap between germline ends came to 17 bases. Germline V gene lookup returns CDR1 LNHNV and CDR2 YYDKDF (reference sequence). CDR3 length equals 18 residues. The CDR3 protein is CATSRDQGAWGRNQPQHF. In DNA, the CDR3 is TGTGCCACCAGCAGAGATCAAGGGGCCTGGGGGCGCAATCAGCCCCAGCATTTT.

The gene calls are TRBV6-5 and TRBJ2-2; possibly TRBD2 for D (5 bases). The V and J ends lost 6 bases and 7 bases respectively, with 15 bases between them. CDR1 MNHEY and CDR2 SVGAGI come from the germline V gene. This CDR3 is built from 14 residues. DNA of the CDR3: TGTGCCAGCAGGTTCTTGGACTGGGACGGGGAGCTGTTTTTT. Translated: CASRFLDWDGELFF.

The gene calls are TRBV5-1 and TRBJ2-2, with D possibly being TRBD2 (5 bases). In germline, CDR1 is SGHRS, CDR2 YFSETQ. The length of the CDR3 is 17 residues. V gave up 1 base and J gave up 4 bases, with 17 bases separating them. This CDR3 reads CASSLRRGQKGTGELFF. CDR3 coding DNA: TGCGCCAGCAGCTTGCGTCGGGGTCAGAAGGGCACCGGGGAGCTGTTTTTT.

This chain uses TRBV5-1 with TRBJ1-4; D remains ambiguous. Trimming removed 4 bases at V and 0 bases at J, with 4 bases between. Per the germline V gene, CDR1 is SGHRS and CDR2 is YFSETQ. The CDR3 totals 13 residues. The CDR3 is CASSLTTNEKLFF. In nucleotides, the CDR3 is TGCGCCAGCAGCCTAACAACTAATGAAAAACTGTTTTTT.

The DNA of the CDR3 is TGTGCCAGCAGCTCCCGGCTAACAGATATGAACACTGAAGCTTTCTTT. This translates into CASSSRLTDMNTEAFF. The genes are TRBV7-9 and TRBJ1-1; no firm D call. There are 16 residues in the CDR3. V shed 4 bases and J shed 0 bases, with 15 bases lying between them. Germline loops: CDR1 SEHNR, CDR2 FQNEAQ (reference sequence).

The genes are TRBV28 and TRBJ2-7; tentatively, D is TRBD1 (6 bases). V was trimmed by 4 bases and J by 2 bases, leaving 18 bases between them. The CDR3 has 16 amino acids. The V gene's germline CDR1 is MDHEN and CDR2 SYDVKM. CDR3 DNA sequence: TGTGCCAGCAGTTGGCTTTATGGACAGAGGACCTACGAGCAGTACTTC. It is translated as CASSWLYGQRTYEQYF.

The J gene is TRBJ2-5, the V gene TRBV29-1; 9 nucleotides align to TRBD2. V dropped 5 bases and J dropped 2; count of bases not matched to a gene: 9. This CDR3 has 15 residues. CDR1 is SQVTM, CDR2 ANQGSEA, per germline. The CDR3 DNA follows: TGCAGCGTTTCTCAGCGGGAGGTCCCTCAAGAGACCCAGTACTTC. It yields the protein CSVSQREVPQETQYF.

The J gene is TRBJ2-1, the V gene TRBV30; 11 bases fit TRBD2. Germline loops: CDR1 GTSNPN, CDR2 SVGIG (reference sequence). V was pared by 2 bases and J by 4 bases, with 7 bases of the junction left unmatched. The CDR3 extends over 16 amino acids. CDR3 sequence reads: CAWSLRLAGTYNEQFF. The CDR3 DNA is TGTGCCTGGAGTTTAAGACTAGCGGGAACTTACAATGAGCAGTTCTTC.

The rearrangement links TRBV5-1 to TRBJ1-1, with D hard to call. V was trimmed by 0 bases and J by 1 base, leaving 7 bases between them. Looked up from germline, CDR1 is SGHRS and CDR2 is YFSETQ. The CDR3 length is 14 residues. The CDR3 region has the DNA TGCGCCAGCAGCTTGGTTGGAGAGAACACTGAAGCTTTCTTT. Its translation is CASSLVGENTEAFF.

The chain joins TRBV19 to TRBJ2-7; 7 nucleotides line up with TRBD2. The V segment lost 4 bases and the J segment 6 bases; nucleotides outside the gene matches: 12. The CDR3 is 15 residues long. Germline CDR1 is LNHDA and CDR2 is SQIVND (reference sequence). CDR3: CASSRGDYPGVEQYF. Written as DNA, the CDR3 is TGTGCCAGTAGTAGAGGGGACTACCCCGGAGTCGAGCAGTACTTC.

This clone appeared a single time. The rearrangement joins TRBV6-5 to TRBJ1-2; D is perhaps TRBD1 (5 bases). V gave up 3 bases and J gave up 7 bases, with 12 bases separating them. The CDR3 runs 13 residues. The germline V gene has CDR1 MNHEY and CDR2 SVGAGI. The CDR3 DNA reads as TGTGCCAGCAGTTATTCAGGGCCTGGTGGCTACACCTTC. It specifies CASSYSGPGGYTF.

This clone has more than one count but fewer than ten. The chain carries TRBV5-4 and TRBJ1-2; D unclear. CDR1 and CDR2 (germline): SGHNT, YYREEE (reference sequence). This CDR3 spans 14 amino acids. V was trimmed by 3 bases and J by 8 bases, leaving 17 bases between them. The CDR3 DNA sequence: TGTGCCAGCAGCTCTCCCGGGGTCCCGGTCGGCTACACCTTC. It translates to CASSSPGVPVGYTF.

This rearrangement joins TRBV5-1 to TRBJ2-7; D may be TRBD2 (5 bases). Per the germline V gene, CDR1 is SGHRS and CDR2 is YFSETQ. This CDR3 contains 14 residues. V shed 4 bases and J shed 0 bases, with 11 bases lying between them. Here the CDR3 DNA reads TGCGCCAGCAGCCCCGGGGTAAACTCCTACGAGCAGTACTTC. Protein product: CASSPGVNSYEQYF. Full variable domain (rest looked up from reference TRBV5-1 and TRBJ2-7): KAGVTQTPRYLIKTRGQQVTLSCSPISGHRSVSWYQQTPGQGLQFLFEYFSETQRNKGNFPGRFSGRQFSNSRSEMNVSTLELGDSALYLCASSPGVNSYEQYFGPGTRLTVT.

In this sample, this clone turned up a few times. This chain joins TRBV7-9 and TRBJ2-7; tentative D call: TRBD1 (5 bases). Germline assignment: CDR1 SEHNR and CDR2 FQNEAQ (reference sequence). V was clipped by 6 bases and J by 9 bases, with 18 bases between them. The CDR3 spans 13 residues. The CDR3 DNA reads TGTGCCAGCAGTCCAGGCCAGGGCGATCGGCAGTACTTC. Translation: CASSPGQGDRQYF.

V usage is TRBV27 and J usage is TRBJ2-7; 7 bases align to TRBD1. The CDR3 runs 14 residues. Germline assignment: CDR1 MNHEY and CDR2 SMNVEV (reference sequence). The junction had 9 bases not matched to a gene; V was cut back by 7 bases and J by 3 bases. The CDR3 nucleotides read TGTGCCAGCACTCCGTTAGGGGGCGGCTACGAGCAGTACTTC. Its protein product is CASTPLGGGYEQYF.

This sequence joins TRBV14 and TRBJ2-3, with D possibly being TRBD1 (5 bases). CDR1 and CDR2 (germline): SGHDN, FVKESK. Trimming removed 4 bases from V and 6 bases from J, with 20 bases in between. The CDR3 is made up of 16 amino acids. The CDR3 region is CASSREQVGNYDTQYF. DNA for the CDR3: TGTGCCAGCAGCCGAGAACAGGTGGGGAACTACGATACGCAGTATTTT.

V gene TRBV4-1 combines with J gene TRBJ2-7, with TRBD1 as a possible D gene (5 bases). Germline values: CDR1 MGHRA, CDR2 YSYEKL. This CDR3 has 12 amino acids. Trimming removed 3 bases from V and 4 bases from J, with 7 bases in between. This chain's CDR3 is CASSQSGYEQYF. DNA for the CDR3: TGCGCCAGCAGCCAGTCAGGGTACGAGCAGTACTTC.

Notes on this clone: The sample has other DNA sequences that encode this CDR3 too. The V gene is TRBV5-1, the J gene TRBJ2-1, with 7 bases that match TRBD2. CDR3 length: 14 residues. CDR1 and CDR2 (germline): SGHRS, YFSETQ. V was pared by 5 bases and J by 3 bases, with 5 bases of the junction left unmatched. The CDR3 DNA is TGCGCCAGCAGAAGGCTAGCGGACTACAATGAGCAGTTCTTC. This codes for CASRRLADYNEQFF. Supplemented by reference TRBV5-1 and TRBJ2-1, the full variable domain reads KAGVTQTPRYLIKTRGQQVTLSCSPISGHRSVSWYQQTPGQGLQFLFEYFSETQRNKGNFPGRFSGRQFSNSRSEMNVSTLELGDSALYLCASRRLADYNEQFFGPGTRLTVL.

This clone was counted a few times. J is TRBJ2-2 and V is TRBV14, with no clear D. The CDR3 length is 15 residues. V was pared by 1 base and J by 4 bases, with 10 bases between. The germline gives CDR1 SGHDN, CDR2 FVKESK. Here the CDR3 reads CASSQAIIATGELFF. In DNA form, the CDR3 reads TGTGCCAGCAGCCAAGCGATAATAGCCACCGGGGAGCTGTTTTTT. Variable domain in full (rest from reference TRBV14 and TRBJ2-2): EAGVTQFPSHSVIEKGQTVTLRCDPISGHDNLYWYRRVMGKEIKFLLHFVKESKQDESGMPNNRFLAERTGGTYSTLKVQPAELEDSGVYFCASSQAIIATGELFFGEGSRLTVL.

The sample holds one count of this clone. The V gene is TRBV5-4, the J gene TRBJ1-4; 8 bases are a match to TRBD1. V lost 6 bases, J lost 7 bases, and 11 bases stayed unmatched. The CDR3 spans 15 residues. CDR1 and CDR2 from the germline V gene are SGHNT and YYREEE (reference sequence). The CDR3 DNA is TGTGCCAGCACCTCGAAGACAGGGGAGAGTGAAAAACTGTTTTTT. Amino acid sequence: CASTSKTGESEKLFF.

V and J are TRBV9 and TRBJ1-6; the match to TRBD1 covers 8 bases. The V segment lost 4 bases and the J segment 10 bases; nucleotides outside the gene matches: 7. This CDR3 has 14 residues. Per the germline V gene, CDR1 is SGDLS and CDR2 is YYNGEE. The CDR3, as DNA: TGTGCCAGCAGCCCCGGACAGGGTTACTCACCCCTCCACTTT. Translation gives CASSPGQGYSPLHF.

This clone occurred once. The genes are TRBV7-6 and TRBJ2-5; 7 positions agree with TRBD1. This CDR3 spans 13 amino acids. CDR1 and CDR2 from the germline V gene are SGHVS and FNYEAQ. V was clipped by 6 bases and J by 5 bases; unmatched bases: 6. CDR3 protein: CASSYRGGETQYF. CDR3 sequence (DNA): TGTGCCAGCAGTTACAGGGGCGGCGAGACCCAGTACTTC. Full variable domain (outside the CDR3, taken from reference TRBV7-6 and TRBJ2-5): GAGVSQSPRYKVTKRGQDVALRCDPISGHVSLYWYRQALGQGPEFLTYFNYEAQQDKSGLPNDRFSAERPEGSISTLTIQRTEQRDSAMYRCASSYRGGETQYFGPGTRLLVL.